This TCR beta chain is from a study of blood T cell repertoires in COVID-19. At the level of the study: PBMCs, B-cell-depleted T cells, or T cells were the source of the cDNA or gDNA that made up the material.

V was trimmed by 0 bases and J by 5 bases, leaving 11 bases between them. The CDR3 is 14 residues long. Germline loops: CDR1 SGHRS, CDR2 YFSETQ. As originally analysed: By means of reference gene primer amplification, nucleated cell counts were estimated. Method: immunoSEQ multiplex PCR; TCRdb's copy keeps in-frame clones and lacks some. V and J calls and clone size are those listed in that table; D and trimming were worked out from the DNA. The data hold roughly 48,000 clones, with roughly 89% observed a single time. Sequences were obtained from peripheral blood. The origin of this receptor is a woman aged 80 or over with acute or convalescent COVID-19. The chain is built from TRBV5-1 and TRBJ1-1; D unresolved. DNA for the CDR3: TGCGCCAGCAGCTTGGTGGCAGGAGGTACTGAAGCTTTCTTT. Amino acids: CASSLVAGGTEAFF.